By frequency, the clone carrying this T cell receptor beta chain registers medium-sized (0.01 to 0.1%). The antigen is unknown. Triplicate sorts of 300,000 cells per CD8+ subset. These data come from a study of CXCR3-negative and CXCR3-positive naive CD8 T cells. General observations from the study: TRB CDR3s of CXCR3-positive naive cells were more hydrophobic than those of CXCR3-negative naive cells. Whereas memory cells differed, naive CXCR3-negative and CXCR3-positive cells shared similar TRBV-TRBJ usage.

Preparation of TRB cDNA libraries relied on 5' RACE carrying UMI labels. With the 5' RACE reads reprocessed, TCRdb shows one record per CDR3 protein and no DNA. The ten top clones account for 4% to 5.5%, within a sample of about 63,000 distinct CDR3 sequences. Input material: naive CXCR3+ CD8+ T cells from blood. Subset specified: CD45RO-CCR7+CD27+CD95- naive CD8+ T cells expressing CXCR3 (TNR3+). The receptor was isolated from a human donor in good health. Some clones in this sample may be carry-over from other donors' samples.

The CDR3 loop is CASSLAGDYEQYF. This rearrangement joins TRBV7-9 to TRBJ2-7. Germline V lookup: CDR1 SEHNR, CDR2 FQNEAQ (reference sequence). CDR3 length: 13 residues.